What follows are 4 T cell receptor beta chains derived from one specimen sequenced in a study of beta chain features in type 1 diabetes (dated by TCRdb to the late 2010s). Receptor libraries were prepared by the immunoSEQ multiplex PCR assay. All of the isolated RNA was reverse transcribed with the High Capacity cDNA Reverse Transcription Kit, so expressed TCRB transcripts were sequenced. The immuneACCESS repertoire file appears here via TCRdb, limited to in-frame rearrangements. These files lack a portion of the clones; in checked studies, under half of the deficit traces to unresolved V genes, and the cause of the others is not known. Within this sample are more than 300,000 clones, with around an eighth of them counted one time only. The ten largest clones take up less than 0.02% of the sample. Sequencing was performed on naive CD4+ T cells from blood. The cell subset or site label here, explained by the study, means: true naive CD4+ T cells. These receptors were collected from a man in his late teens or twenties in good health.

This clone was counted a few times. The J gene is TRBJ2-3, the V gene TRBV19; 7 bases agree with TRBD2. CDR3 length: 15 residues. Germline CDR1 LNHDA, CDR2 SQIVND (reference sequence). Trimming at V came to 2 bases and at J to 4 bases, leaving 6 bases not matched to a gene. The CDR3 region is CASSIPRGRADTQYF. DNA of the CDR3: TGTGCCAGTAGTATACCGCGGGGGAGGGCAGATACGCAGTATTTT.

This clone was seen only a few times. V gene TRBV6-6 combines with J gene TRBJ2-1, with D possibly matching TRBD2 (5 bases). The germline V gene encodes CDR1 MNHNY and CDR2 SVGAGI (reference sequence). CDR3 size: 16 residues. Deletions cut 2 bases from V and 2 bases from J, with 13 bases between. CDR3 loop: CASSYPRGRAYNEQFF. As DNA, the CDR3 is TGTGCCAGCAGTTACCCCAGAGGGAGAGCCTACAATGAGCAGTTCTTC.

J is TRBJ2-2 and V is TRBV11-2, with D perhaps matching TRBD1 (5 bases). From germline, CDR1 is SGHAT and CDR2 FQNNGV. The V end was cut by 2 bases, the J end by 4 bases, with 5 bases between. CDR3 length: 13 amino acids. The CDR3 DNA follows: TGTGCCAGCAGCTTAAGGGGCACCGGGGAGCTGTTTTTT. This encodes CASSLRGTGELFF.

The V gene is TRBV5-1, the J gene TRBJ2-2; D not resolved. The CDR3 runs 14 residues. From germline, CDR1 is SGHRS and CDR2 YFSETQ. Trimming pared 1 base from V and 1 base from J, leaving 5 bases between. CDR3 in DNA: TGCGCCAGCAGCTTGTTCCTGAACACCGGGGAGCTGTTTTTT. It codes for CASSLFLNTGELFF.